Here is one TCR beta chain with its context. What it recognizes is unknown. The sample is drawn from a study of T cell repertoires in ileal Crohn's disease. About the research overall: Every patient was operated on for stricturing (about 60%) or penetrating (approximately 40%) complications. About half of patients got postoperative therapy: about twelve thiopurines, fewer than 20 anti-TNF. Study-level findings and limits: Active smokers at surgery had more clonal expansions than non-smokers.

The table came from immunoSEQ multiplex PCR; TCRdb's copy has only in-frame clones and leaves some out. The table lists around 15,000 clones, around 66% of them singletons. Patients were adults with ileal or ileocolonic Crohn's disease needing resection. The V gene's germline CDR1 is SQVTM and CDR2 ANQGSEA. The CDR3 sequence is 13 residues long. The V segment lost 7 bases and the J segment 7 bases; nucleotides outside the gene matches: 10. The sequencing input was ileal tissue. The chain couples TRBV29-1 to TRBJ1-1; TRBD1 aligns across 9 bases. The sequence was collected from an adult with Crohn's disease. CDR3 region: CSAPGTGGLEAFF. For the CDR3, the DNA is TGCAGCGCCCCGGGCACAGGGGGCCTTGAAGCTTTCTTT. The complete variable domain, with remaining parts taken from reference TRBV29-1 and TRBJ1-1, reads SAVISQKPSRDICQRGTSLTIQCQVDSQVTMMFWYRQQPGQSLTLIATANQGSEATYESGFVIDKFPISRPNLTFSTLTVSNMSPEDSSIYLCSAPGTGGLEAFFGQGTRLTVV.